The present entry profiles one T cell receptor (beta chain) with its context. Its antigen is unidentified. The data were taken from a study of B cell selection in AIRE deficiency. General study findings and limits: Patient Tconv and Treg cells showed healthy-like TCRBV usage, CDR3 length, diversity.

Only in-frame clones appear in the TCRdb table, and some are missing; sequencing was by immunoSEQ multiplex PCR. The sample contains fewer than 30,000 clones, nearly 97% of which appear only once. V lost 3 bases and J 7 bases, leaving 18 bases between the germline ends. CDR3 length equals 15 residues. The germline CDR1 and CDR2 sequences are LNHDA and SQIVND (reference sequence). Conventional CD4 T cells were sorted as CD4+CD127+ cells. This chain links TRBV19 with TRBJ1-1; tentatively, D is TRBD1 (5 bases). This TCR was recovered from a human donor in good health. Sequenced material: CD4+CD127+ conventional T cells sorted from PBMCs. CDR3 in DNA: TGTGCCAGTAGTATGGGGCCAGGATTGACTATTGAAGCTTTCTTT. This gives the protein CASSMGPGLTIEAFF.